A selection of T cell receptor beta chains follows, all from one sample in a study of molecular identifiers for immune sequencing clone quantification. Using its own MiXCR run on the PCR reads, TCRdb lists one record per CDR3 protein. This table holds approximately 680,000 distinct CDR3 sequences, roughly 27% found once. The sequenced material came from naive CD8+ T cells from blood, with Jurkat cell RNA spiked in. The receptors originated from a human donor in good health. Some libraries in this study had Jurkat cell RNA spiked in. Each CDR3 is given without its conserved first and last residue.

>TRBJ2-5|TRBV30
AWSGYGVIRTGDQETQY
>TRBJ1-1|TRBV7-9
ASSSSTRTGSNTEAF
>TRBJ1-4|TRBV11-2
ASSTGTKTTNEKLF
>TRBJ2-5|TRBV5-6
ASSPSGIQETQY
>TRBJ2-5|TRBV24-1
ATSDPGGTQY
>TRBJ1-2|TRBV6-5
ASSLSRLYGYT
>TRBJ2-2|TRBV5-1
ASSLGPGLAGQENTGELF
>TRBJ2-7|TRBV18
ASSTTGRSTWDEQY
>TRBJ2-3|TRBV6-2/TRBV6-3
ASSYGTSSADTQY
>TRBJ2-7|TRBV7-6
ASSYDPGNGQY
>TRBJ2-3|TRBV3-2
ASSQEPRGRSLADTQY
>TRBJ2-5|TRBV7-2
ASSFIERQETQY
>TRBJ2-6|TRBV6-5
ASSSRRYSGANVLT
>TRBJ1-1|TRBV5-1
ASSLAGGHTEAF
>TRBJ2-5|TRBV4-3
TSSQRIVEETQY
>TRBJ2-2|TRBV2
ASSAASYTGELF
>TRBJ2-3|TRBV2
ASSEVSGGRYADTQY
>TRBJ2-1|TRBV7-2
ASRDPIGRGGEQF
>TRBJ2-5|TRBV27
ASSFRGEAETQY
>TRBJ2-7|TRBV4-3
ASSQDYNKPYEQY
>TRBJ2-5|TRBV6-6
ASSFEDRDQETQY
>TRBJ2-7|TRBV6-2/TRBV6-3
ASSYSPRGLISYEQY
>TRBJ1-1|TRBV4-3
ASSQDAGVMWNTEAF
>TRBJ2-7|TRBV11-1
ASSLAVRLAGSHEQY
>TRBJ2-7|TRBV3-1
ASSQAGGNLYEQY
>TRBJ2-7|TRBV6-6
ASSTRDYSYEQY
>TRBJ1-5|TRBV30
AWSETGPQH
>TRBJ2-7|TRBV27
ASSLSVGVRYEQY
>TRBJ2-3|TRBV7-9
ASALDTQY
>TRBJ2-2|TRBV12-3/TRBV12-4
ASSWSGGSGELF
>TRBJ2-7|TRBV6-2/TRBV6-3
ASSYLASLSYEQY
>TRBJ2-3|TRBV5-1
ASSLRRALPRKATQY